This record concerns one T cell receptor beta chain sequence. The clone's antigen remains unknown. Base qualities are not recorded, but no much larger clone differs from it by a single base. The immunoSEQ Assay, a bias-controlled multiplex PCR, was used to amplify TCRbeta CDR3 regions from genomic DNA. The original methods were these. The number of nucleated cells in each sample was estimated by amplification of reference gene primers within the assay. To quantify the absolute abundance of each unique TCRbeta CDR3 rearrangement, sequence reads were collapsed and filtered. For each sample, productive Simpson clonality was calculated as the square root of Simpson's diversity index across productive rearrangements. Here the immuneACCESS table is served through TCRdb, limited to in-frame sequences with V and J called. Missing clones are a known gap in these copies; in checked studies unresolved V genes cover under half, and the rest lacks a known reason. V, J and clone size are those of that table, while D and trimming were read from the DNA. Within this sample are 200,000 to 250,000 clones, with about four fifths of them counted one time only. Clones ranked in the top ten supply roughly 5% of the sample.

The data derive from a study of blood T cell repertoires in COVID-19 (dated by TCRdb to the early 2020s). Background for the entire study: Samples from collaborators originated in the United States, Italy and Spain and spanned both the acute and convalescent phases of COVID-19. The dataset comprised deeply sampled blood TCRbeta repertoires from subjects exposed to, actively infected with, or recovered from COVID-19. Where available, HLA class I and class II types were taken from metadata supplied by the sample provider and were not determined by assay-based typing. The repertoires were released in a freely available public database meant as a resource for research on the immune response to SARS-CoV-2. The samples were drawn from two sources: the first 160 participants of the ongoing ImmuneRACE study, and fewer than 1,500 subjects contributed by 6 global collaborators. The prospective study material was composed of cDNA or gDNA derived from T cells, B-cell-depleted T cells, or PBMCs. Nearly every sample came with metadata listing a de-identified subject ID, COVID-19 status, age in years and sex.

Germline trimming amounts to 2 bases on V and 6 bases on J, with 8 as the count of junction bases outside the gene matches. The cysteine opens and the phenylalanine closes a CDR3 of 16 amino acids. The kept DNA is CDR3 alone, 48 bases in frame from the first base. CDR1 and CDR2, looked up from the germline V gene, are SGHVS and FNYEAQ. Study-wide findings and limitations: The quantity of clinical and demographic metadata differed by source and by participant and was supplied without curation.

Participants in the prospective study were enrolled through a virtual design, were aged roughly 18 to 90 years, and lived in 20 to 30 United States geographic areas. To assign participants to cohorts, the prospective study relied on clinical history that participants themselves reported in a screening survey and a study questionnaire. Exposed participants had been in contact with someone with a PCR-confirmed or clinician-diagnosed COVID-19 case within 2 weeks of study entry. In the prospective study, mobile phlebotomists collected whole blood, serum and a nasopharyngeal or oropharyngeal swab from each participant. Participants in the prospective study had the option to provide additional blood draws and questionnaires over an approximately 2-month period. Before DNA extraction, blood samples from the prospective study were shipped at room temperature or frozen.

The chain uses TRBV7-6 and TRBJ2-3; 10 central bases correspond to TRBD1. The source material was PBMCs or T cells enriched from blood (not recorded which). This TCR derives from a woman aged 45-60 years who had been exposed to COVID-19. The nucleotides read TGTGCCAGCAGCTTACGCCGACAGGGGGCAACGGATACGCAGTATTTT. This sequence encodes CASSLRRQGATDTQYF.